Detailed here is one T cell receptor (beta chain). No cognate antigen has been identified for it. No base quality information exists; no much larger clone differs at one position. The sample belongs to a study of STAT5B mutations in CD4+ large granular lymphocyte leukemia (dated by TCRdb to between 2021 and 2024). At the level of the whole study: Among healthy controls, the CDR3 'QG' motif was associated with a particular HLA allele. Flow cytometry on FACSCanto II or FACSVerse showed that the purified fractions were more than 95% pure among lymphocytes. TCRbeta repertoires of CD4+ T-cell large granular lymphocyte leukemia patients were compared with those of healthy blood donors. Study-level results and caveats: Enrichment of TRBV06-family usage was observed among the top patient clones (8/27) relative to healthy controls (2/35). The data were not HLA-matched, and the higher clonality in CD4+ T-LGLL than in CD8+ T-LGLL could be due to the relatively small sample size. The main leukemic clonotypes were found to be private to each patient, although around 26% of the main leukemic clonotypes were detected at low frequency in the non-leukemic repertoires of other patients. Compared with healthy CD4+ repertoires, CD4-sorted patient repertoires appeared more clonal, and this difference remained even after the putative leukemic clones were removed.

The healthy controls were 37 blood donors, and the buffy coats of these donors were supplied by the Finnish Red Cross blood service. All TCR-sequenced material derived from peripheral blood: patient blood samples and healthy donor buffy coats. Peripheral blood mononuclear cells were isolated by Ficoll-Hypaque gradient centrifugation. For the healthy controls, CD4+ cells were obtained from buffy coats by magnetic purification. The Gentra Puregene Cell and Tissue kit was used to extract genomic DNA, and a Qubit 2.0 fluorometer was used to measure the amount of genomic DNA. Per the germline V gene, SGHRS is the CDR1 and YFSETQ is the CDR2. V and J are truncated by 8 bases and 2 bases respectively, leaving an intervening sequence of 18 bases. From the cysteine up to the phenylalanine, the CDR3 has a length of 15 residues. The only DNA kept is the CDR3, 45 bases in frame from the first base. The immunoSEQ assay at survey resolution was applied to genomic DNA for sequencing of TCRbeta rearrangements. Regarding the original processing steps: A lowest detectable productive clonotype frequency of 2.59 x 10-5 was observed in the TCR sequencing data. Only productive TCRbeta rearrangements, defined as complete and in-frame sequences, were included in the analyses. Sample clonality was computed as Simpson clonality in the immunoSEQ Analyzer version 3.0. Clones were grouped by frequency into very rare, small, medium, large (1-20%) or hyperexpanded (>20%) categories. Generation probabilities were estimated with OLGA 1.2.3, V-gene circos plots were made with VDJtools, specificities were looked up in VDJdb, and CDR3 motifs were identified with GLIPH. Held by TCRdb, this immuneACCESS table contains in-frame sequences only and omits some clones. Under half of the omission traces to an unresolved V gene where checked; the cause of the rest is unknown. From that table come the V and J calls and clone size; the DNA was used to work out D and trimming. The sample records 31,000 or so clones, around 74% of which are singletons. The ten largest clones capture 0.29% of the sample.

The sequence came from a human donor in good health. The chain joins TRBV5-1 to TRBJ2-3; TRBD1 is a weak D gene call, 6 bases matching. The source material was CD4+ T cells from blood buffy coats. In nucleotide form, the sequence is TGCGCCAGTAACCACCAGGGGCATTCCACAGATACGCAGTATTTT. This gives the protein CASNHQGHSTDTQYF.